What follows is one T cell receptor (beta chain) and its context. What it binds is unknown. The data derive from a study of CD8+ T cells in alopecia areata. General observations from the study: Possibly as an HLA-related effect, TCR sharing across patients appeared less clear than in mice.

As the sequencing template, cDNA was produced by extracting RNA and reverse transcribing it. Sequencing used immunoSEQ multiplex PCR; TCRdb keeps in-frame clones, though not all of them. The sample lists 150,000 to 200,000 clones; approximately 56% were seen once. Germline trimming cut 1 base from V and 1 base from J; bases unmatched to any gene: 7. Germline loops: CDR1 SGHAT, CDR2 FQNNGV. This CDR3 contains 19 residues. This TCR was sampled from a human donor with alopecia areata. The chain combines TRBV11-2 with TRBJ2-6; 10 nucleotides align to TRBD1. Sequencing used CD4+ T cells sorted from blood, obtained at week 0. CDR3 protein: CASSLGLRQGASGANVLTF. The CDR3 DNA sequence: TGTGCCAGCAGCTTAGGTTTGAGACAGGGGGCGTCTGGGGCCAACGTCCTGACTTTC.